This entry lists 21 T cell receptor beta chains sequenced from one sample in a study of lymphopenia after photon versus proton radiotherapy. Sequencing used immunoSEQ multiplex PCR; TCRdb keeps in-frame clones, though not all of them. The sample carries roughly 40,000 clones, 85% to 90% recorded once. Sequenced material: peripheral blood, taken from a patient treated with proton-based radiotherapy. The receptors stem from a woman in her 70s with pancreatic cancer. Some clones in this sample may be carry-over from other donors' samples.

The chain is built from TRBV19 and TRBJ1-2, with 9 bases identical to TRBD1. Per germline, CDR1 LNHDA and CDR2 SQIVND (reference sequence). After removal of 1 base from V and 8 bases from J, the junction contained 14 bases not matched to a gene. This CDR3 contains 17 residues. The chain's CDR3 is CASSIATGGGSFSGYTF. The CDR3 bases are TGTGCCAGTAGTATAGCAACAGGGGGCGGCTCTTTCTCCGGCTACACCTTC.

The chain couples TRBV6-4 to TRBJ1-1; D perhaps matches TRBD1 (6 bases). The length of the CDR3 is 16 residues. V shed 2 bases and J shed 8 bases, with 21 bases lying between them. Germline CDR1 MRHNA, CDR2 SNTAGT. The chain's CDR3 is CASSDEVQGPGLEAFF. The CDR3 nucleotides read TGTGCCAGCAGTGACGAAGTTCAGGGGCCTGGGCTGGAAGCTTTCTTT.

The chain links TRBV19 to TRBJ1-5; D ambiguous. The length of the CDR3 is 10 residues. From germline, CDR1 is LNHDA and CDR2 SQIVND (reference sequence). Here the CDR3 DNA reads TGTACCCGAGGGAGTCAGCCCCAGCATTTT. This sequence encodes CTRGSQPQHF.

This clone was observed a few times. The V and J genes are TRBV27 and TRBJ1-5; D possibly corresponds to TRBD1 (5 bases). The CDR3 has 15 residues. V was pared by 3 bases and J by 4 bases, with 13 bases between. The germline CDR1 and CDR2 sequences are MNHEY and SMNVEV (reference sequence). The CDR3 reads CASSFVSGRNQPQHF. CDR3 nucleotide sequence: TGTGCCAGCAGTTTCGTGTCAGGGAGAAATCAGCCCCAGCATTTT.

The chain couples TRBV5-6 to TRBJ2-7; D ambiguous. Germline CDR1 and CDR2: SGHDT and YYEEEE. Trimming cost V 2 bases and J 2 bases, with 11 bases left between them. The CDR3 covers 14 residues. The CDR3 is CASSFVDRAYEQYF. The CDR3 DNA is TGTGCCAGCAGCTTTGTGGACCGAGCCTACGAGCAGTACTTC.

The chain has TRBV19 and TRBJ2-5; perhaps TRBD2 as D (5 bases). Deletions cut 4 bases from V and 0 bases from J, with 12 bases between. Germline CDR1 reads LNHDA; CDR2 reads SQIVND (reference sequence). The CDR3 spans 15 residues. The CDR3 DNA follows: TGTGCCAGTAGTACCCAGGACTCGTACCAAGAGACCCAGTACTTC. It encodes CASSTQDSYQETQYF.

The J gene is TRBJ2-1, the V gene TRBV9, with 7 bases that match TRBD2. Germline lookup yields CDR1 SGDLS and CDR2 YYNGEE. The CDR3 length is 12 residues. Germline trimming cut 3 bases from V and 10 bases from J; bases unmatched to any gene: 4. CDR3: CASSGASGEQFF. The CDR3 DNA is TGTGCCAGCAGCGGCGCTAGCGGCGAGCAGTTCTTC.

The chain joins TRBV29-1 to TRBJ2-6; no clear D. CDR1 SQVTM and CDR2 ANQGSEA come from the germline V gene. Trimming cost V 6 bases and J 0 bases, with 6 bases left between them. The CDR3 spans 13 residues. The CDR3 loop is CSVHHSGANVLTF. The CDR3 nucleotides read TGCAGCGTGCACCACTCTGGGGCCAACGTCCTGACTTTC.

The rearrangement joins TRBV5-1 to TRBJ2-3; 11 bases map to TRBD2. This CDR3 spans 16 amino acids. V lost 5 bases and J lost 0; bases outside the gene matches: 5. Germline CDR1 and CDR2: SGHRS and YFSETQ. CDR3 protein: CASRLGTSGSTDTQYF. The CDR3 DNA reads as TGCGCCAGCAGGCTTGGGACTAGCGGTAGCACAGATACGCAGTATTTT.

CDR3 sequence reads: CASSLQPLAGGSQETQYF. The CDR3 DNA follows: TGTGCCAGCAGTTTACAGCCTTTGGCGGGAGGGTCGCAAGAGACCCAGTACTTC. V and J are TRBV27 and TRBJ2-5; 9 nucleotides match TRBD2. The CDR3 contains 18 residues. Germline lookup yields CDR1 MNHEY and CDR2 SMNVEV (reference sequence). With V trimmed by 2 bases and J by 2 bases, 12 bases remained unmatched.

The chain is built from TRBV2 and TRBJ2-7; 8 nucleotides agree with TRBD1. V gave up 0 bases and J gave up 2 bases; unmatched junction bases: 9. The CDR3 is made up of 17 amino acids. Germline assignment: CDR1 SNHLY and CDR2 FYNNEI. The CDR3 sequence is CASSEALGTGYTYEQYF. The CDR3 DNA is TGTGCCAGCAGTGAAGCCCTAGGGACAGGATATACCTACGAGCAGTACTTC.

The chain employs TRBV20-1 and TRBJ2-1; D is unclear. The CDR3 is 10 residues long. The germline gives CDR1 DFQATT, CDR2 SNEGSKA (reference sequence). Trimming removed 4 bases at V and 7 bases at J, with 5 bases between. CDR3 loop: CSANWNEQFF. The CDR3 nucleotides are TGCAGTGCTAACTGGAATGAGCAGTTCTTC.

This chain connects TRBV5-4 to TRBJ2-1; 12 bases map to TRBD2. The germline gives CDR1 SGHNT, CDR2 YYREEE (reference sequence). The CDR3 contains 17 residues. The ends lost 3 bases at V and 4 bases at J; junction bases unmatched: 8. CDR3 coding DNA: TGTGCCAGCAGCTATCTAGCGGGAGGGCCCCCTTACAATGAGCAGTTCTTC. Amino acid sequence: CASSYLAGGPPYNEQFF.

The chain uses TRBV27 and TRBJ1-4; maybe TRBD1 (6 bases). Per germline, CDR1 MNHEY and CDR2 SMNVEV (reference sequence). V shed 4 bases and J shed 8 bases, with 11 bases lying between them. The CDR3 extends over 13 amino acids. The CDR3 here is CASSSGVREKLFF. In DNA form, the CDR3 reads TGTGCCAGCAGTTCAGGGGTTAGGGAAAAACTGTTTTTT.

The rearrangement links TRBV11-3 to TRBJ2-2; 7 bases line up with TRBD2. The CDR3 loop spans 20 amino acids. Germline V CDR1 and CDR2: SGHNT, YENEEA. Trimming took 1 base from V and 0 from J; bases not matched to a gene: 14. CDR3 sequence: CASSLVLPTASGANTGELFF. The CDR3 nucleotides read TGTGCCAGCAGCTTAGTCCTCCCGACAGCTAGCGGAGCGAACACCGGGGAGCTGTTTTTT.

The rearrangement links TRBV11-1 to TRBJ2-2; D is unclear. In germline, CDR1 is SGHAT, CDR2 FQDESV (reference sequence). V lost 2 bases to trimming and J lost 0 bases, with 7 bases between them. The CDR3 contains 15 residues. DNA of the CDR3: TGTGCCAGCAGCTTATGGGCTACGAACACCGGGGAGCTGTTTTTT. Translation: CASSLWATNTGELFF.

The genes are TRBV7-6 and TRBJ1-2; 8 positions match TRBD1. Germline CDR1 is SGHVS and CDR2 is FNYEAQ. The ends lost 1 base at V and 4 bases at J; junction bases unmatched: 5. The CDR3 has 15 amino acids. The CDR3 DNA reads TGTGCCAGCAGCTTAGGATCCGGGACAGGCTATGGCTACACCTTC. Translating it yields CASSLGSGTGYGYTF. The full variable domain, rest sourced from reference TRBV7-6 and TRBJ1-2, is GAGVSQSPRYKVTKRGQDVALRCDPISGHVSLYWYRQALGQGPEFLTYFNYEAQQDKSGLPNDRFSAERPEGSISTLTIQRTEQRDSAMYRCASSLGSGTGYGYTFGSGTRLTVV.

The chain joins TRBV7-3 to TRBJ2-1; a possible D gene is TRBD2 (5 bases). The CDR3 has 12 residues. Germline CDR1 is SGHTA and CDR2 is FQGTGA. Deletions cut 4 bases from V and 9 bases from J, with 10 bases between. The DNA of the CDR3 is TGTGCCAGCAGCTCAGGAGGTAGTGAGCAGTTCTTC. As protein: CASSSGGSEQFF.

The chain carries TRBV19 and TRBJ2-3, with TRBD2 matching 11 bases. CDR3 length equals 18 residues. The J segment lost 1 base and the V segment lost 5 bases, leaving 11 bases of the junction unmatched. In germline, CDR1 is LNHDA, CDR2 SQIVND (reference sequence). The CDR3 coding sequence is TGTGCCAGTAGTCTGGGATTAGCGGGAGGGCGACGCACAGATACGCAGTATTTT. Its translation: CASSLGLAGGRRTDTQYF.

The CDR3 coding sequence is TGCGCCAGCAGCGCAGGATATAATGAAAAACTGTTTTTT. It is translated as CASSAGYNEKLFF. The chain recombines TRBV5-1 with TRBJ1-4; D is unresolved. The CDR3 spans 13 residues. Germline lookup yields CDR1 SGHRS and CDR2 YFSETQ. V was trimmed by 4 bases and J by 4 bases, leaving 8 bases between them.

This rearrangement joins TRBV19 to TRBJ2-7; TRBD2 agrees at 12 bases. The CDR3 runs to 18 residues. V shed 5 bases and J 5 bases; nucleotides not matched to a gene: 16. Germline V gene lookup returns CDR1 LNHDA and CDR2 SQIVND (reference sequence). CDR3 loop: CASSETSGSIFRSDEQYF. CDR3 DNA: TGTGCCAGTAGTGAGACTAGCGGGAGTATATTCCGGTCGGACGAGCAGTACTTC.